This TCR beta chain was captured in a study of T cell responses to AZD1222 COVID-19 vaccine. Whole-study results and caveats: Targets within unmutated variant regions were reportedly found for nearly half of spike-specific TCRs. Spike-specific TCR breadth and depth went up after people got two AZD1222 doses.

In the case of this clone: Its target is not known.

TCRdb's copy holds only in-frame clones and misses some; the assay was immunoSEQ multiplex PCR. The data contain about 150,000 clones, around nine tenths of them singletons. Between the trimmed V and J ends, which lost 1 base and 4 bases, there was a span of 11 bases. Germline CDR1 reads SGHDT; CDR2 reads YYEEEE. The CDR3 length is 14 residues. This receptor was taken from an adult who received the AZD1222 COVID-19 vaccine. The genes are TRBV5-6 and TRBJ2-5; D is undetermined. The source material was peripheral blood, sampled 28 days after the second AZD1222 dose. This CDR3 reads CASSLRPTGETQYF. The CDR3 DNA follows: TGTGCCAGCAGCTTGAGGCCGACGGGAGAGACCCAGTACTTC.